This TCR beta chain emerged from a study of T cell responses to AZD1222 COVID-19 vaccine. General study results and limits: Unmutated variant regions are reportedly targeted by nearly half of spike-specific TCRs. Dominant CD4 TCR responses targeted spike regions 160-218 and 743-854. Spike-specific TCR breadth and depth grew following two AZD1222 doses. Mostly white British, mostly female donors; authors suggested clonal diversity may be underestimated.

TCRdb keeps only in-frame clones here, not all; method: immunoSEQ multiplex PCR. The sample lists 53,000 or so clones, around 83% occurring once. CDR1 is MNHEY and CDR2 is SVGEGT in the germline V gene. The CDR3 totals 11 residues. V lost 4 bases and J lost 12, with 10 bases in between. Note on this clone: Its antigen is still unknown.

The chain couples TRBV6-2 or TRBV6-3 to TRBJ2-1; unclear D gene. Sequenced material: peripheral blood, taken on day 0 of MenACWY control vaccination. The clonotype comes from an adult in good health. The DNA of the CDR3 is TGTGCCAGCAGTTCCCAAGCAAGGCAGTTCTTC. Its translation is CASSSQARQFF.